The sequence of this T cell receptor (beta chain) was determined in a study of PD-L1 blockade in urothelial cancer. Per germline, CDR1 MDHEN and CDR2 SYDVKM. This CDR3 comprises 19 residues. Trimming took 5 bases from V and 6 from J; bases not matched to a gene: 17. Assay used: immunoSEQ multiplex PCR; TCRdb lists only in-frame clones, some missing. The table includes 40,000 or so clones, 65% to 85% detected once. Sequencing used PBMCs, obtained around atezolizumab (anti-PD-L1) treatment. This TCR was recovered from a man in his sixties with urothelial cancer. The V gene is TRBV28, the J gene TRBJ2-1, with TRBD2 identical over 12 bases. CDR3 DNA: TGTGCCAGCAGTCCCTCGGGCCCTAGCGGGGGGGTCTCCCTCAATGAGCAGTTCTTC. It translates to CASSPSGPSGGVSLNEQFF.